These 16 T cell receptor beta chains originate from one sample sequenced in a study of T cell responses to AZD1222 COVID-19 vaccine. TCRdb's copy holds only in-frame clones and misses some; the assay was immunoSEQ multiplex PCR. The data show under 150,000 clones, roughly 92% seen once. The sample consisted of peripheral blood, taken on day 0 of AZD1222 vaccination. The source of these receptors is an adult in good health.

The chain uses TRBV2 and TRBJ2-2; 7 nucleotides line up with TRBD2. The CDR3 covers 17 residues. The junction had 10 bases not matched to a gene; V was cut back by 3 bases and J by 3 bases. Looked up from germline, CDR1 is SNHLY and CDR2 is FYNNEI. For the CDR3, the DNA is TGTGCCAGCAGTGACCTAGCGGAAGATACCGACACCGGGGAGCTGTTTTTT. Amino acids: CASSDLAEDTDTGELFF.

The V and J genes are TRBV7-2 and TRBJ1-1; D remains ambiguous. V was trimmed by 1 base and J by 2 bases, leaving 5 bases between them. The CDR3 is 13 amino acids. Germline CDR1 and CDR2: SGHTA and FQGNSA. In DNA, the CDR3 is TGTGCCAGCAGCTTAGTACACAACACTGAAGCTTTCTTT. It encodes CASSLVHNTEAFF.

CDR3 sequence (DNA): TGTGCCGCTCAAGGACAGGGGTATGGCTACACCTTC. Its translation is CAAQGQGYGYTF. The chain has TRBV6-5 and TRBJ1-2, with 9 nucleotides matching TRBD1. The CDR3 contains 12 residues. Trimming at V came to 11 bases and at J to 5 bases, leaving 6 bases not matched to a gene. Germline V gene sequence: CDR1 MNHEY, CDR2 SVGAGI.

V and J are TRBV6-1 and TRBJ1-5, with 10 positions matching TRBD1. J was trimmed by 7 bases and V by 2 bases; bases with no gene match: 5. Per the germline V gene, CDR1 is MNHNS and CDR2 is SASEGT. This CDR3 has 15 residues. Written as DNA, the CDR3 is TGTGCCAGCAGTGAAACGGGACAGGGGAGACAGCCCCAGCATTTT. The encoded protein is CASSETGQGRQPQHF.

J is TRBJ1-4 and V is TRBV29-1, with a weak D call TRBD1 (6 bases). Trimming pared 5 bases from V and 7 bases from J, leaving 11 bases between. This CDR3 region has 12 residues. Germline V gene data show CDR1 as SQVTM and CDR2 as ANQGSEA. This CDR3 is CSVRGASEKLFF. The DNA for the CDR3 is TGCAGCGTTCGGGGGGCGAGTGAAAAACTGTTTTTT.

V and J are TRBV7-6 and TRBJ2-3; D not certain. The CDR3 totals 16 residues. Germline values: CDR1 SGHVS, CDR2 FNYEAQ. With 5 bases removed from V and 3 bases from J, the gap between germline ends came to 18 bases. The CDR3 DNA sequence: TGTGCCAGCAGCCCTGAAATTTGGGTTAGGACAGATACGCAGTATTTT. Its translation: CASSPEIWVRTDTQYF.

This clone was seen only once. The chain combines TRBV21-1 with TRBJ2-7; TRBD1, the D gene given by the table, was not confirmed from the DNA. TRBV21-1 constitutes a pseudogene. The CDR3 spans 19 residues. As DNA, the CDR3 is TGTGCCAGCAGCCGCAAACGGGCAGGGGAAAAATTCCTGTACTACGAGCAGTACTTC. This codes for CASSRKRAGEKFLYYEQYF.

The chain uses TRBV20-1 and TRBJ2-7; D is undetermined. The CDR3 covers 13 residues. The ends were cut back, 3 bases at V and 0 bases at J, with 9 bases in the middle. Germline loops: CDR1 DFQATT, CDR2 SNEGSKA (reference sequence). The CDR3: CSASGQTSYEQYF. As DNA, the CDR3 is TGCAGTGCTAGTGGTCAGACCTCCTACGAGCAGTACTTC.

The chain employs TRBV7-9 and TRBJ2-3; tentatively, D is TRBD2 (5 bases). V lost 1 base and J 0 bases, leaving 20 bases between the germline ends. Per the germline V gene, CDR1 is SEHNR and CDR2 is FQNEAQ (reference sequence). This CDR3 has 19 amino acids. CDR3 residues: CASSLEEDWRPTSTDTQYF. In DNA form, the CDR3 reads TGTGCCAGCAGCTTAGAGGAGGACTGGCGCCCGACTAGCACAGATACGCAGTATTTT.

This CDR3 reads CASSRGTGGNEQYF. The DNA of the CDR3 is TGTGCCAGCAGCAGAGGGACAGGGGGAAACGAGCAGTACTTC. The chain joins TRBV11-2 to TRBJ2-7; 11 bases agree with TRBD1. V lost 5 bases and J lost 5; bases outside the gene matches: 5. The CDR3 covers 14 residues. In germline, CDR1 is SGHAT, CDR2 FQNNGV.

The chain combines TRBV5-8 with TRBJ1-4; tentatively, D is TRBD1 (5 bases). The CDR3 spans 15 residues. The V gene's germline CDR1 is SGHTS and CDR2 YDEGEE. Trimming removed 3 bases from V and 8 bases from J, with 17 bases in between. The CDR3 DNA reads as TGTGCCAGCAGCTCCCCTGGGGGGGTCTGGGAAAAACTGTTTTTT. This codes for CASSSPGGVWEKLFF.

The V gene is TRBV5-6, the J gene TRBJ2-3; possibly TRBD1 for D (5 bases). Germline V gene sequence: CDR1 SGHDT, CDR2 YYEEEE. The V gene lost 3 bases and the J gene lost 6 bases, with 20 bases spanning the gap. The CDR3 runs 16 residues. In nucleotides, the CDR3 is TGTGCCAGCAGCTACCGACAGCTCTCTTTGGCCGATACGCAGTATTTT. Protein: CASSYRQLSLADTQYF.

V is TRBV10-3 and J is TRBJ2-2; 9 nucleotides line up with TRBD1. Losses at the gene ends were 0 bases for V and 2 bases for J; bases not matched to a gene: 1. This CDR3 contains 16 residues. Germline V CDR1 and CDR2: ENHRY, SYGVKD. CDR3 coding DNA: TGTGCCATCAGTGAGTCGGGACAGGGAAACACCGGGGAGCTGTTTTTT. It yields the protein CAISESGQGNTGELFF.

V and J are TRBV28 and TRBJ1-4; 11 bases are a match to TRBD1. V shed 5 bases and J 7 bases; nucleotides not matched to a gene: 6. CDR1 is MDHEN, CDR2 SYDVKM, per germline. There are 15 residues in the CDR3. CDR3 sequence (DNA): TGTGCCAGCAGTCCTCGGGGACAGGGGGTTGAAAAACTGTTTTTT. It translates to CASSPRGQGVEKLFF.

The J gene is TRBJ2-2, the V gene TRBV7-2, with a tentative D call TRBD2 (7 bases). Germline V gene sequence: CDR1 SGHTA, CDR2 FQGNSA. The CDR3 is made up of 17 amino acids. Trimming took 5 bases from V and 5 from J, leaving 21 bases between them. CDR3 residues: CASSHTSGGAITGELFF. CDR3 DNA sequence: TGTGCCAGCAGCCATACTAGTGGGGGGGCCATAACCGGGGAGCTGTTTTTT. Supplemented by reference TRBV7-2 and TRBJ2-2, the full variable domain reads GAGVSQSPSNKVTEKGKDVELRCDPISGHTALYWYRQSLGQGLEFLIYFQGNSAPDKSGLPSDRFSAERTGGSVSTLTIQRTQQEDSAVYLCASSHTSGGAITGELFFGEGSRLTVL.

The chain joins TRBV2 to TRBJ2-7; tentative D call: TRBD1 (7 bases). The V end was cut by 0 bases, the J end by 3 bases, with 15 bases between. The CDR3 extends over 16 amino acids. Germline assignment: CDR1 SNHLY and CDR2 FYNNEI. The CDR3 loop is CASSEAPGRGVYEQYF. CDR3 coding DNA: TGTGCCAGCAGTGAAGCCCCGGGCAGGGGGGTCTACGAGCAGTACTTC.